One sample yielded the 2 T cell receptor beta chains listed below, sequenced in a study of PD-1 blockade in classical Hodgkin lymphoma. Time point in this sample: newly diagnosed, previously untreated cHL patient sample. Magnetic negative selection was used to purify CD4+ T cells from thawed PBMCs. The assay was immunoSEQ multiplex PCR, and TCRdb's table has in-frame clones only and misses some. The sample holds around 16,000 clones, about 86% seen once. Sequencing was done on a sample of CD4+ T cells from blood. Source of these receptors: a human donor with classical Hodgkin lymphoma.

The chain links TRBV11-1 to TRBJ2-7; perhaps D is TRBD1 or TRBD2 (5 bases each). CDR1 SGHAT and CDR2 FQDESV come from the germline V gene (reference sequence). The CDR3 runs to 13 residues. V lost 7 bases to trimming and J lost 2 bases, with 12 bases between them. The CDR3 nucleotides read TGTGCCAGCACCCTCGGGGCCACCTACGAGCAGTACTTC. It translates to CASTLGATYEQYF.

The rearrangement links TRBV6-5 to TRBJ1-5; no definite D call. Germline V gene data show CDR1 as MNHEY and CDR2 as SVGAGI. Trimming took 2 bases from V and 4 from J, leaving 6 bases between them. The CDR3 covers 13 residues. The DNA for the CDR3 is TGTGCCAGCAGTTACGGTCTTAATCAGCCCCAGCATTTT. Encoded protein: CASSYGLNQPQHF.